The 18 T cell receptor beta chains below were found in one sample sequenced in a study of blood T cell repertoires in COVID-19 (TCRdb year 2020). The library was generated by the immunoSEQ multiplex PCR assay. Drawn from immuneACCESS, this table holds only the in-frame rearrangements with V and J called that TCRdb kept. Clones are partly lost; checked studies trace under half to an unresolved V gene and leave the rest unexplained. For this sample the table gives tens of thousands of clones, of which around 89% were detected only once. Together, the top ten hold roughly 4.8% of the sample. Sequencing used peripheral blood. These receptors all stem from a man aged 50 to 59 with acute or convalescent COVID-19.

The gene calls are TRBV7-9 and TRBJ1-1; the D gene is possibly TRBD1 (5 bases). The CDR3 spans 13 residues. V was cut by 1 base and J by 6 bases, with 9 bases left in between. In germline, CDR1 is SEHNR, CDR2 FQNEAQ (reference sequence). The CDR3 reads CASSLVGGAEAFF. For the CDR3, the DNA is TGTGCCAGCAGCTTAGTTGGGGGGGCTGAAGCTTTCTTT.

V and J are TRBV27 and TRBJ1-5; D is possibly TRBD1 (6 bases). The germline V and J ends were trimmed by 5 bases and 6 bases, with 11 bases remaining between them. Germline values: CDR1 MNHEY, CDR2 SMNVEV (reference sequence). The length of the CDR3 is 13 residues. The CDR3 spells CASSLQGSQPQHF. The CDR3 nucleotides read TGTGCCAGCAGTCTACAGGGTAGTCAGCCCCAGCATTTT.

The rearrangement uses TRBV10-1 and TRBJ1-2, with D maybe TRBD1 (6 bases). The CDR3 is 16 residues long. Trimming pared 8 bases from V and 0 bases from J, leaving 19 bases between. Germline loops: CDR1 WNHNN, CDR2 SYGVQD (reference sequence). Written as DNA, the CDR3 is TGCGCCAGCGGCCTCGGGGGGCACCGTACTAACTATGGCTACACCTTC. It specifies CASGLGGHRTNYGYTF.

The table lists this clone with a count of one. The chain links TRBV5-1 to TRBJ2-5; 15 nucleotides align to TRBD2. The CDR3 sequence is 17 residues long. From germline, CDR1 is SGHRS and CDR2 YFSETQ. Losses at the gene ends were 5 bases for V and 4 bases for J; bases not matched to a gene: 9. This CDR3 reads CASRLGLAGGYIETQYF. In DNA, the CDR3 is TGCGCCAGCAGACTGGGACTAGCGGGAGGATATATAGAGACCCAGTACTTC.

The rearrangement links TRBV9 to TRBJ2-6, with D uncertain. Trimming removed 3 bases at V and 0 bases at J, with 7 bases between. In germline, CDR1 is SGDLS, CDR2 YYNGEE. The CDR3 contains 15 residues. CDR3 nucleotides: TGTGCCAGCAGCGGTCAGCGCTCTGGGGCCAACGTCCTGACTTTC. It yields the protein CASSGQRSGANVLTF.

DNA of the CDR3: TGTGCCAGCAGCTCAGGACAGGGGATGGCAGATACGCAGTATTTT. Protein sequence: CASSSGQGMADTQYF. The V gene is TRBV13, the J gene TRBJ2-3, with TRBD1 matching 9 bases. J was trimmed by 4 bases and V by 4 bases; bases with no gene match: 6. The CDR3 totals 15 residues. The germline gives CDR1 PRHDT, CDR2 FYEKMQ (reference sequence).

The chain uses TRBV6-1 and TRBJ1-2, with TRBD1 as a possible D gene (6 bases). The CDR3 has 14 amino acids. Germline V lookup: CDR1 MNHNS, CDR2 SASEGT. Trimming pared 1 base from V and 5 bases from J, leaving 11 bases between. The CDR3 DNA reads TGTGCCAGCAGTGAAGGGGGGCGCGGGTATGGCTACACCTTC. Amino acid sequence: CASSEGGRGYGYTF.

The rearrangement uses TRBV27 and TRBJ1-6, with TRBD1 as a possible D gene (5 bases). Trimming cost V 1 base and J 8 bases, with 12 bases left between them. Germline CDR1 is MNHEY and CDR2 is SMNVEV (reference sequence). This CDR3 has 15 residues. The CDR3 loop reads CASSLLSGSDSPLHF. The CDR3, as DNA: TGTGCCAGCAGTTTATTATCAGGGTCGGATTCACCCCTCCACTTT.

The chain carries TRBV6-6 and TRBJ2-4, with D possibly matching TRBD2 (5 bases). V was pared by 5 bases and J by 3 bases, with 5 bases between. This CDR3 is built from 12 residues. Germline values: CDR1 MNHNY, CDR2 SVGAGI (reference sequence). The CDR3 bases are TGTGCCAGCAGTGGAGGCAAAAACATTCAGTACTTC. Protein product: CASSGGKNIQYF.

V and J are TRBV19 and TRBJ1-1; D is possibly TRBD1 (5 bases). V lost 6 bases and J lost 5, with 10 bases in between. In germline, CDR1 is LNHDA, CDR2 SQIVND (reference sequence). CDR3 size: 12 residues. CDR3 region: CASRDKRTEAFF. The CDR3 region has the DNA TGTGCCAGTAGGGACAAGAGGACTGAAGCTTTCTTT.

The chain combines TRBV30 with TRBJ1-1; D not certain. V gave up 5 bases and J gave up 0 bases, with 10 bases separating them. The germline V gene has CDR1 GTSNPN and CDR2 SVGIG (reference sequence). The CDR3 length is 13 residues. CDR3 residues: CAWADTMNTEAFF. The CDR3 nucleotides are TGTGCCTGGGCTGACACCATGAACACTGAAGCTTTCTTT.

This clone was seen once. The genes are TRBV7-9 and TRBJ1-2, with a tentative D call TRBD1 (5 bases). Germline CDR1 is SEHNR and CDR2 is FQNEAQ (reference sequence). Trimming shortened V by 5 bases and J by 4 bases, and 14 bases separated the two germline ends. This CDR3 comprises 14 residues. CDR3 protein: CASSQREGAYGYTF. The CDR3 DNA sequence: TGTGCCAGCAGCCAACGAGAAGGGGCCTATGGCTACACCTTC.

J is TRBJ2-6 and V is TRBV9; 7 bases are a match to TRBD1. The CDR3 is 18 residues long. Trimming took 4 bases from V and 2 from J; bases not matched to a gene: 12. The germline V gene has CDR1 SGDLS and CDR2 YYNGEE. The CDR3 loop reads CASSRNRGNGPGANVLTF. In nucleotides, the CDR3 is TGTGCCAGCAGCCGGAACAGGGGTAATGGTCCTGGGGCCAACGTCCTGACTTTC.

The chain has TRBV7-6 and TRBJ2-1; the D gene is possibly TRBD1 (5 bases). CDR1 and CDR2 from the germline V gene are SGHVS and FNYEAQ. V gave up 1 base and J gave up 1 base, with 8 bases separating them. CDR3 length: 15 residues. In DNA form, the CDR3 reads TGTGCCAGCAGCTTAGTGCAGGGTTCCTACAATGAGCAGTTCTTC. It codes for CASSLVQGSYNEQFF.

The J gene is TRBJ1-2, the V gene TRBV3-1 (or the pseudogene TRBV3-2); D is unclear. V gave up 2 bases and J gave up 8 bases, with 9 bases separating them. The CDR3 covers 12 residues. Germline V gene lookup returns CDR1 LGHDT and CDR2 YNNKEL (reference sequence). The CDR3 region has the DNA TGTGCCAGCAGCCAAACCCAAAGCGGCTACACCTTC. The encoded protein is CASSQTQSGYTF.

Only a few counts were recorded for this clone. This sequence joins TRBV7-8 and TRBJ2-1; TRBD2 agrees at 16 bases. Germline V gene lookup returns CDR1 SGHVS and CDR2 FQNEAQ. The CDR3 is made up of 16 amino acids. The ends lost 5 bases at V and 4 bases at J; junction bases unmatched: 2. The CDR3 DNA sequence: TGTGCCAGCAGCACGGGACTAGCGGGAGGGTACAATGAGCAGTTCTTC. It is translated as CASSTGLAGGYNEQFF.

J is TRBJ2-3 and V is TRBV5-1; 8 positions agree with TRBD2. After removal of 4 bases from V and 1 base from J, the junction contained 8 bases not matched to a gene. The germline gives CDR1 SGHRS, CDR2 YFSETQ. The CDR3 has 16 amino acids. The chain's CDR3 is CASSGGLGLGTDTQYF. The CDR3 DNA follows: TGCGCCAGCAGCGGAGGGTTGGGACTAGGCACAGATACGCAGTATTTT.

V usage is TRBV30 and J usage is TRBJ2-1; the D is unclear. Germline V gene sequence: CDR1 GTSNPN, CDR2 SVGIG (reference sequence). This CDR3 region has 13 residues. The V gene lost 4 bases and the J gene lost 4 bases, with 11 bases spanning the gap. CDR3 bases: TGTGCCTGGACGAGTCGGGTTTACAATGAGCAGTTCTTC. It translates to CAWTSRVYNEQFF.